This TCR beta chain was recovered during a study of cytomegalovirus exposure and HLA in healthy donors. Study conclusions and caveats: TCR sequences were mostly rare, though some public TCRs occurred in many donors. TCR beta chains numbering some 150 were designated cytomegalovirus-associated. Subsequent analysis found a tendency for first-cohort TCR clusters to co-occur within the 120 or so validation repertoires.

As regards this clone: No antigen is known for it.

Method: immunoSEQ multiplex PCR; TCRdb's copy keeps in-frame clones and lacks some. The data contain about 160,000 clones, under 90% of them singletons. The CDR3 totals 15 residues. Germline assignment: CDR1 MGHRA and CDR2 YSYEKL. V lost 0 bases and J 6 bases, leaving 12 bases between the germline ends. The TCR was taken from a woman aged 18-29 years in good health and CMV-seropositive. The J gene is TRBJ2-1, the V gene TRBV4-1; the D is unclear. The sequenced sample consisted of PBMCs. The chain's CDR3 is CASSQDLPGSNEQFF. The DNA of the CDR3 is TGCGCCAGCAGCCAAGATCTCCCCGGGTCCAATGAGCAGTTCTTC.